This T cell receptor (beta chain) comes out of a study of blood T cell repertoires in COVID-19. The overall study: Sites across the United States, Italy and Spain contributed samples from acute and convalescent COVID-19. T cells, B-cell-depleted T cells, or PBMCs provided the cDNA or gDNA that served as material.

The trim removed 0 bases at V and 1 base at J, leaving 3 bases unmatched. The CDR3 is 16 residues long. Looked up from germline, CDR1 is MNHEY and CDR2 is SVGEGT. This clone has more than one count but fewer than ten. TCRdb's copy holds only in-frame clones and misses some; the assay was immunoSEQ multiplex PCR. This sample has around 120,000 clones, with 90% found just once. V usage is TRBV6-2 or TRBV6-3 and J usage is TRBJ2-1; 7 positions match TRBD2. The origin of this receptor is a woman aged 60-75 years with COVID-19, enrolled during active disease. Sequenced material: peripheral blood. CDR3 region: CASSYSTGGSYNEQFF. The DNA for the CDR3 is TGTGCCAGCAGTTACTCGACCGGGGGGTCCTACAATGAGCAGTTCTTC.